This is a list of T cell receptor beta chains from one sample in a study of memory CD4+ T cells and cytomegalovirus serostatus. Assay used: immunoSEQ multiplex PCR; TCRdb lists only in-frame clones, some missing. This table holds 35,000 to 45,000 clones, about 76% found once. Specimen: memory CD4+ T cells from blood. These receptors originate from an adult in good health and CMV-seronegative. Both conserved end residues are part of each CDR3. The D gene is left open where the match is weak. The size field is filled for only some rows; it gives once, few, many or a size class.

v_call	clone_size	d_call	j_call	cdr3_aa	cdr3_nt
TRBV9	.	TRBD2	TRBJ2-7	CASSGEAGVSYEQYF	TGTGCCAGCAGCGGGGAAGCGGGGGTCTCCTACGAGCAGTACTTC
TRBV2	.	.	TRBJ1-4	CASAGQANEKLFF	TGTGCCAGCGCGGGGCAGGCTAATGAAAAACTGTTTTTT
TRBV23-1	once	.	TRBJ2-1	CASSQSSQDNEQFF	TGCGCCAGCAGTCAATCTAGTCAGGACAATGAGCAGTTCTTC
TRBV5-1	.	TRBD1	TRBJ1-4	CASSQQGANYEKLFF	TGCGCCAGCAGCCAACAGGGGGCAAATTATGAAAAACTGTTTTTT
TRBV23-1	.	.	TRBJ1-4	CASSVDSPRNPQEKLFF	TGCGCCAGCAGTGTCGACTCCCCCAGGAACCCCCAGGAAAAACTGTTTTTT
TRBV7-3	.	.	TRBJ1-5	CASSLELWEGNQPQHF	TGTGCCAGCAGCTTAGAATTATGGGAGGGCAATCAGCCCCAGCATTTT
TRBV9	.	.	TRBJ1-1	CASSAQVVPGTEAFF	TGTGCCAGCAGCGCCCAGGTAGTTCCTGGGACTGAAGCTTTCTTT
TRBV7-2	.	.	TRBJ2-3	CASSFRRGDTQYF	TGTGCCAGCAGCTTTCGCAGGGGAGATACGCAGTATTTT
TRBV6-5	.	.	TRBJ2-5	CASSYAEWETQYF	TGTGCCAGCAGTTACGCGGAGTGGGAGACCCAGTACTTC
TRBV6-6	.	TRBD1	TRBJ1-6	CASSYPPAGGNSPLHF	TGTGCCAGCAGTTACCCCCCGGCAGGGGGTAATTCACCCCTCCACTTT
TRBV9	medium-sized	.	TRBJ2-3	CASSAPGLTASLQYF	TGTGCCAGCAGCGCACCGGGACTCACCGCTTCGCTGCAGTATTTT
TRBV5-1	.	.	TRBJ2-7	CASSSGTGGHYEQYF	TGCGCCAGCAGCAGCGGGACAGGAGGCCACTACGAGCAGTACTTC
TRBV27	.	TRBD2	TRBJ2-1	CASSSTSGVANEQFF	TGTGCCAGCAGTTCGACTAGCGGGGTAGCCAATGAGCAGTTCTTC
TRBV7-8	few	.	TRBJ1-3	CASSPVAGIGYTIYF	TGTGCCAGCAGCCCAGTCGCGGGGATCGGATACACCATATATTTT
TRBV6-6	.	.	TRBJ1-4	CASSFRVGIQEKLFF	TGTGCCAGCAGTTTCCGTGTGGGGATACAGGAAAAACTGTTTTTT
TRBV6-1	few	.	TRBJ2-7	CASSATVIGQAPNF	TGTGCCAGCAGTGCTACTGTTATCGGGCAGGCACCAAACTTC
TRBV6-1	.	TRBD2	TRBJ2-1	CASSEAGLAGIIRFF	TGTGCCAGCAGTGAAGCGGGACTAGCGGGGATCATTCGGTTCTTC
TRBV4-1	.	.	TRBJ1-3	CASSQDPASFSGNTIYF	TGCGCCAGCAGCCAAGATCCGGCGTCCTTCTCTGGAAACACCATATATTTT